A single sample is the source of the 16 T cell receptor beta chains below, sequenced in a study of blood T cells in healthy people across ages. Then a second PCR, running about 6 to 12 cycles, was carried out with a sample-barcoded 5' primer and a J-beta primer mix. TCRdb reanalysed the 5' RACE reads using MiXCR and keeps one entry per CDR3 protein. The top ten hold roughly a fifth of the sample, which has hundreds of thousands of distinct CDR3 sequences, approximately 21% seen once. Sequenced input: blood. These receptors were collected from a man between 65 and 85 years old in good health.

V and J are TRBV6-5 and TRBJ2-2; D call uncertain. V was pared by 0 bases and J by 6 bases, with 11 bases between. Germline CDR1 MNHEY, CDR2 SVGAGI. There are 15 residues in the CDR3. The CDR3 spells CASSYSIKAPGELFF. In nucleotides, the CDR3 is TGTGCCAGCAGTTACTCGATCAAGGCGCCCGGGGAGCTGTTTTTT.

The chain links TRBV27 to TRBJ2-7; D remains unclear. Germline values: CDR1 MNHEY, CDR2 SMNVEV (reference sequence). This CDR3 has 15 amino acids. Deletions cut 7 bases from V and 4 bases from J, with 20 bases between. The CDR3 nucleotides are TGTGCCAGCACCTCCCCAGGAAGTACTGTTTACGAGCAGTACTTC. Amino acids: CASTSPGSTVYEQYF.

The chain couples TRBV27 to TRBJ1-6; D remains ambiguous. The CDR3 sequence is 12 residues long. The germline gives CDR1 MNHEY, CDR2 SMNVEV (reference sequence). Between the trimmed V and J ends, which lost 5 bases and 10 bases, there was a span of 9 bases. This CDR3 is CASSPPNSPLHF. The CDR3 DNA reads TGTGCCAGCAGTCCCCCGAACTCACCCCTCCACTTT.

This clonotype was detected only a few times. V and J are TRBV6-2 or TRBV6-3 and TRBJ1-1; D not certain. CDR3 length: 16 amino acids. V lost 0 bases to trimming and J lost 0 bases, with 11 bases between them. From germline, CDR1 is MNHEY and CDR2 SVGEGT. The CDR3 is CASSYSPGYMNTEAFF. CDR3 nucleotides: TGTGCCAGCAGTTACTCCCCGGGATACATGAACACTGAAGCTTTCTTT.

The rearrangement links TRBV29-1 to TRBJ2-5; 8 positions agree with TRBD1. The end of the DNA fits TRBJ2-7 better, so the J call may be wrong. CDR1 is SQVTM, CDR2 ANQGSEA, per germline. This CDR3 has 11 residues. Here the CDR3 reads CSADRGHEQYF. Here the CDR3 DNA reads TGCAGCGCCGACAGGGGTCACGAGCAGTACTTC.

The chain uses TRBV5-1 and TRBJ2-3, with D perhaps matching TRBD1 (8 bases). The CDR3 contains 15 residues. Germline V gene sequence: CDR1 SGHRS, CDR2 YFSETQ. V lost 5 bases to trimming and J lost 4 bases, with 17 bases between them. CDR3 loop: CASSREDRAADTQYF. As DNA, the CDR3 is TGCGCCAGCAGTCGGGAGGACAGGGCAGCAGATACGCAGTATTTT.

This clonotype was seen at least ten times. This chain links TRBV7-2 with TRBJ2-5; D remains ambiguous. Trimming pared 5 bases from V and 3 bases from J, leaving 13 bases between. This CDR3 region has 14 residues. The germline V gene encodes CDR1 SGHTA and CDR2 FQGNSA. CDR3 loop: CASSLPPTKETQYF. DNA for the CDR3: TGTGCCAGCAGCCTTCCCCCCACAAAAGAGACCCAGTACTTC.

The rearrangement joins TRBV12-3 or TRBV12-4 to TRBJ2-1; 16 bases map to TRBD2. This CDR3 is built from 17 residues. Trimming removed 10 bases from V and 9 bases from J; junction bases left unmatched: 15. CDR3 sequence: CANSLGTSGGALGEQFF. Written as DNA, the CDR3 is TGTGCCAACAGCCTCGGGACTAGCGGGGGGGCACTCGGTGAGCAGTTCTTC.

This clonotype was detected only a few times. This chain uses TRBV6-5 with TRBJ2-5; D possibly uses TRBD1 or TRBD2 (7 bases each). The V end was cut by 8 bases, the J end by 5 bases, with 21 bases between. Germline CDR1 MNHEY, CDR2 SVGAGI. CDR3 length: 15 residues. The CDR3 region has the DNA TGTGCCAGCCAACACAGGGGAGGGGTGGGGGAGACCCAGTACTTC. Amino acid sequence: CASQHRGGVGETQYF.

This chain joins TRBV20-1 and TRBJ2-5; the D is unclear. Germline values: CDR1 DFQATT, CDR2 SNEGSKA (reference sequence). This CDR3 region has 13 residues. V was pared by 1 base and J by 4 bases, with 10 bases between. The CDR3 here is CSARVGRAETQYF. The DNA of the CDR3 is TGCAGTGCTAGAGTGGGAAGGGCAGAGACCCAGTACTTC.

The V and J genes are TRBV20-1 and TRBJ2-1; TRBD2 aligns across 11 bases. V was clipped by 6 bases and J by 6 bases; unmatched bases: 7. The CDR3 sequence is 14 residues long. Per germline, CDR1 DFQATT and CDR2 SNEGSKA (reference sequence). Here the CDR3 reads CSAHSGGASNEQFF. In DNA, the CDR3 is TGCAGTGCCCATAGCGGGGGGGCTAGCAATGAGCAGTTCTTC.

The chain uses TRBV2 and TRBJ2-6; D remains unclear. CDR1 is SNHLY and CDR2 is FYNNEI in the germline V gene. Trimming pared 5 bases from V and 2 bases from J, leaving 4 bases between. The CDR3 spans 13 residues. DNA of the CDR3: TGTGCCAGCAGTCAGACTGGGGCCAACGTCCTGACTTTC. Translated: CASSQTGANVLTF.

The rearrangement links TRBV2 to TRBJ2-1, with TRBD2 matching over 13 bases. The germline CDR1 and CDR2 sequences are SNHLY and FYNNEI. This CDR3 comprises 15 residues. The V and J ends lost 7 bases and 5 bases, in that order; junction bases with no gene match: 5. The DNA of the CDR3 is TGTGCCAGCAAAAGGACTAGCGGGAGTCACAATGAGCAGTTCTTC. This encodes CASKRTSGSHNEQFF. The whole variable domain, filled in from reference TRBV2 and TRBJ2-1, reads EPEVTQTPSHQVTQMGQEVILRCVPISNHLYFYWYRQILGQKVEFLVSFYNNEISEKSEIFDDQFSVERPDGSNFTLKIRSTKLEDSAMYFCASKRTSGSHNEQFFGPGTRLTVL.

The rearrangement links TRBV11-2 to TRBJ2-3; TRBD2 aligns across 8 bases. Germline CDR1 is SGHAT and CDR2 is FQNNGV. This CDR3 spans 17 amino acids. Germline trimming cut 5 bases from V and 2 bases from J; bases unmatched to any gene: 12. CDR3 amino acids: CASSPLGSGALTDTQYF. CDR3 bases: TGTGCCAGCAGCCCCCTGGGTAGCGGGGCCCTCACAGATACGCAGTATTTT.

This clonotype was seen more than once but under ten times. The chain couples TRBV6-5 to TRBJ1-1, with a possible D match to TRBD1 (5 bases). Germline CDR1 is MNHEY and CDR2 is SVGAGI. V was shortened by 2 bases and J by 5 bases, with 9 bases between the two germline ends. There are 13 residues in the CDR3. CDR3 DNA: TGTGCCAGCAGTTACGGGGGTCGGACTGAAGCTTTCTTT. Protein sequence: CASSYGGRTEAFF.

There are many counts of this clonotype. J is TRBJ2-1 and V is TRBV5-4, with D unclear. V was shortened by 4 bases and J by 0 bases, with 11 bases between the two germline ends. In germline, CDR1 is SGHNT, CDR2 YYREEE (reference sequence). There are 15 residues in the CDR3. Written as DNA, the CDR3 is TGTGCCAGCAGCCCGCACGGAAGCTCCTACAATGAGCAGTTCTTC. This codes for CASSPHGSSYNEQFF.